Listed here is a single T cell receptor beta chain. Its specificity is unknown. Measured with immunoSEQ multiplex PCR; TCRdb has only the in-frame clones, and not every one. The sample holds approximately 130,000 clones, about 90% seen once. CDR3 length: 14 amino acids. The V gene's germline CDR1 is MGHDK and CDR2 SYGVNS. Trimming pared 6 bases from V and 4 bases from J, leaving 12 bases between. The data are from a study of T cell responses to AZD1222 COVID-19 vaccine. Study as a whole: Some second doses came at about 4 weeks and others at about 12 weeks; these were pooled.

Points from the study as a whole: Donors were mostly white British, more females; clonal diversity possibly underestimated. Compared with day 0, the breadth and depth of the Spike-specific TCR repertoire rose significantly after two doses of AZD1222. Researchers took repertoire samples only after the peak T cell response had come.

Sequences were derived from peripheral blood, sampled on day 0 of AZD1222 vaccination. The TCR originated in an adult in good health. The chain recombines TRBV25-1 with TRBJ2-2; possible D gene TRBD1, 5 bases. This chain's CDR3 is CASRQDEITGELFF. CDR3 nucleotides: TGTGCCAGCAGACAGGACGAAATCACCGGGGAGCTGTTTTTT.